This passage covers 6 T cell receptor beta chains from one sample sequenced in a study of shared clonotypes between healthy human individuals. Sequenced by immunoSEQ multiplex PCR; TCRdb stores in-frame clones only, minus some. The repertoire includes over 850,000 clones, about four fifths of them detected once, and roughly 0.62% sits in the top ten. The sequencing sample was made of memory CD4+ T cells from PBMCs. The subset: CD45RA-negative fraction. Source of these receptors: a man aged 18 to 30 in good health. Some clones in this sample may be carry-over from other donors' samples.

The chain employs TRBV7-3 and TRBJ2-1; D is unresolved. CDR3 size: 15 residues. Germline CDR1 is SGHTA and CDR2 is FQGTGA. Trimming removed 2 bases from V and 0 bases from J, with 8 bases in between. The CDR3 is CASSLGAPSYNEQFF. The CDR3 nucleotides are TGTGCCAGCAGCTTAGGCGCGCCCTCCTACAATGAGCAGTTCTTC.

The gene calls are TRBV5-1 and TRBJ2-1; 8 bases map to TRBD2. The CDR3 loop spans 16 amino acids. Germline CDR1 reads SGHRS; CDR2 reads YFSETQ. V shed 4 bases and J 0 bases; nucleotides not matched to a gene: 6. The CDR3 sequence is CASSQTSGFSYNEQFF. CDR3 nucleotide sequence: TGCGCCAGCAGCCAAACTAGCGGTTTCTCCTACAATGAGCAGTTCTTC.

The chain employs TRBV19 and TRBJ2-3; possible D gene TRBD2, 6 bases. The germline V gene has CDR1 LNHDA and CDR2 SQIVND (reference sequence). V shed 3 bases and J shed 2 bases, with 15 bases lying between them. The CDR3 is 16 residues long. This CDR3 is CASSMGLGRDTDTQYF. Written as DNA, the CDR3 is TGTGCCAGTAGTATGGGCCTCGGGCGGGACACAGATACGCAGTATTTT.

The chain's CDR3 is CSALSPGTQYF. The CDR3 nucleotides are TGCAGTGCTCTTTCCCCCGGGACCCAGTACTTC. The gene calls are TRBV20-1 and TRBJ2-5; D ambiguous. Germline CDR1 and CDR2: DFQATT and SNEGSKA (reference sequence). The ends were cut back, 5 bases at V and 7 bases at J, with 11 bases in the middle. The CDR3 sequence is 11 residues long.

This clone was recorded once. CDR3 coding DNA: TGTGCCAGCAGCCCCTCCAGGGCGACAGATACGCAGTATTTT. Translating gives CASSPSRATDTQYF. The chain links TRBV4-2 to TRBJ2-3, with a possible D match to TRBD1 (5 bases). The length of the CDR3 is 14 residues. Looked up from germline, CDR1 is LGHNA and CDR2 is YNFKEQ. The V gene lost 4 bases and the J gene lost 3 bases, with 11 bases spanning the gap.

This clone was recorded many times. The chain carries TRBV7-3 and TRBJ2-2; possibly TRBD1 for D (6 bases). The CDR3 has 17 amino acids. Germline CDR1 SGHTA, CDR2 FQGTGA. Trimming removed 0 bases from V and 4 bases from J, with 15 bases in between. In nucleotides, the CDR3 is TGTGCCAGCAGCTTAACGGCCCCGGACAGTTCCACCGGGGAGCTGTTTTTT. Residues: CASSLTAPDSSTGELFF.